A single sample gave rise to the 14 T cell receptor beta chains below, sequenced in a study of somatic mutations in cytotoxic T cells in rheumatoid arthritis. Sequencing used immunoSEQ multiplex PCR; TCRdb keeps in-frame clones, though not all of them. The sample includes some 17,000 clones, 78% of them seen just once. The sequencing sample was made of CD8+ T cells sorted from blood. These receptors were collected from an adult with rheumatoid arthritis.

CDR3 sequence (DNA): TGTGCTAGTGGTTTGGACAACAGGGGGACAGGTCAGCCCCAGCATTTT. This gives the protein CASGLDNRGTGQPQHF. The V gene is TRBV12-5, the J gene TRBJ1-5, with 8 nucleotides matching TRBD1. CDR1 is LGHNT, CDR2 FRNRAP, per germline. CDR3 size: 16 residues. The V and J ends lost 1 base and 6 bases, in that order; junction bases with no gene match: 8.

The CDR3 region is CASSAMTGGTTEQYF. The CDR3 bases are TGTGCCAGCAGCGCTATGACAGGGGGGACTACGGAGCAGTACTTC. This chain connects TRBV9 to TRBJ2-7; 9 bases align to TRBD1. The CDR3 is 15 amino acids. Losses at the gene ends were 3 bases for V and 7 bases for J; bases not matched to a gene: 11. The germline gives CDR1 SGDLS, CDR2 YYNGEE. Together with reference TRBV9 and TRBJ2-7, the CDR3 gives the full variable domain: DSGVTQTPKHLITATGQRVTLRCSPRSGDLSVYWYQQSLDQGLQFLIQYYNGEERAKGNILERFSAQQFPDLHSELNLSSLELGDSALYFCASSAMTGGTTEQYFGPGTRLTVT.

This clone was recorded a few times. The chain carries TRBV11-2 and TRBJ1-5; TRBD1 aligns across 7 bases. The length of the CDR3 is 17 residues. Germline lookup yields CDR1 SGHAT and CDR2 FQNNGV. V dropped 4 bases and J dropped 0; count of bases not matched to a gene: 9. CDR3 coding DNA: TGTGCCAGCAGCTCAAGCGACAGGGCTTATAGCAATCAGCCCCAGCATTTT. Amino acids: CASSSSDRAYSNQPQHF.

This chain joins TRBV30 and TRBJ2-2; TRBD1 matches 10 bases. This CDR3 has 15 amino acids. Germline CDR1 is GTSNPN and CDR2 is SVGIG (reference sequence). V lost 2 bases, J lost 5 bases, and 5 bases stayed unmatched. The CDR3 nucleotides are TGTGCCTGGAGTTCGGGACAGGGGTCTACCGGGGAGCTGTTTTTT. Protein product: CAWSSGQGSTGELFF.

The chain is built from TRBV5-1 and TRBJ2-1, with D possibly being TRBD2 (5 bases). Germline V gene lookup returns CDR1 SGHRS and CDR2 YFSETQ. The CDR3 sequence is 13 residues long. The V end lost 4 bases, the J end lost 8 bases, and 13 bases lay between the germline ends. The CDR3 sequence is CASSPAVRDEQFF. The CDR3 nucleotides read TGCGCCAGCAGCCCCGCGGTGCGGGATGAGCAGTTCTTC. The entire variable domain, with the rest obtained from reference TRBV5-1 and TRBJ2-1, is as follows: KAGVTQTPRYLIKTRGQQVTLSCSPISGHRSVSWYQQTPGQGLQFLFEYFSETQRNKGNFPGRFSGRQFSNSRSEMNVSTLELGDSALYLCASSPAVRDEQFFGPGTRLTVL.

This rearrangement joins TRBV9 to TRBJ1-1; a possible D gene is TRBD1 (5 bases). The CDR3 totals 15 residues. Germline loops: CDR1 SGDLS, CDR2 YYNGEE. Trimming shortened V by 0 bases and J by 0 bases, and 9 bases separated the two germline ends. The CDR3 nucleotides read TGTGCCAGCAGCGTAGTGGGGGTAATGAACACTGAAGCTTTCTTT. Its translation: CASSVVGVMNTEAFF. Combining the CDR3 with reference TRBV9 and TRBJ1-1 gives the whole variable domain DSGVTQTPKHLITATGQRVTLRCSPRSGDLSVYWYQQSLDQGLQFLIQYYNGEERAKGNILERFSAQQFPDLHSELNLSSLELGDSALYFCASSVVGVMNTEAFFGQGTRLTVV.

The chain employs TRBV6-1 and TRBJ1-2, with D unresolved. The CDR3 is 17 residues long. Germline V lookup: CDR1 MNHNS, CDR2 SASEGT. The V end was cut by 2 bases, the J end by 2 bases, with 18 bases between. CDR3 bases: TGTGCCAGCAGTGAATCGGGTCGGAGGTTTTTAAACTATGGCTACACCTTC. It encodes CASSESGRRFLNYGYTF.

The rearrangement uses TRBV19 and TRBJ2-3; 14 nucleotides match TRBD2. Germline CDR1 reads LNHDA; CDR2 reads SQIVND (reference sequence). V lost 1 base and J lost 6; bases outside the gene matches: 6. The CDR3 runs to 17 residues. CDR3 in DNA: TGTGCCAGTAGTATAGTGGGACTAGCGGGGGTTTACGATACGCAGTATTTT. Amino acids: CASSIVGLAGVYDTQYF.

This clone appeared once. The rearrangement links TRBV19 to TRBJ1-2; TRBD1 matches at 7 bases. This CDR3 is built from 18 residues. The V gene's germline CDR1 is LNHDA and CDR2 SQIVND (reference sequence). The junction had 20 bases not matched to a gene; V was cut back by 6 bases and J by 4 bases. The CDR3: CASSPAPSDRRIVYGYTF. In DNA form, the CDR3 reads TGTGCCAGTAGCCCTGCCCCCTCGGACAGGCGCATAGTCTATGGCTACACCTTC. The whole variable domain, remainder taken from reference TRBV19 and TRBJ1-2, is DGGITQSPKYLFRKEGQNVTLSCEQNLNHDAMYWYRQDPGQGLRLIYYSQIVNDFQKGDIAEGYSVSREKKESFPLTVTSAQKNPTAFYLCASSPAPSDRRIVYGYTFGSGTRLTVV.

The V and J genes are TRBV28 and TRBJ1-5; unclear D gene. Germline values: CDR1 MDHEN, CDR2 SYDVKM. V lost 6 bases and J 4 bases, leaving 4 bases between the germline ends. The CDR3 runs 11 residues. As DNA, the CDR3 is TGTGCCAGCAGCCTTAATCAGCCCCAGCATTTT. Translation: CASSLNQPQHF.

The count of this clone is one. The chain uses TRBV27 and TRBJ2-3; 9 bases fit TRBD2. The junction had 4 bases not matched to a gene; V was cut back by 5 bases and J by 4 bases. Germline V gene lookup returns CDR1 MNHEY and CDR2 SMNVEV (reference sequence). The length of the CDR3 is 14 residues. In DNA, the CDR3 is TGTGCCAGCAGTGTAGCGGGGGCGCCAGATACGCAGTATTTT. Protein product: CASSVAGAPDTQYF.

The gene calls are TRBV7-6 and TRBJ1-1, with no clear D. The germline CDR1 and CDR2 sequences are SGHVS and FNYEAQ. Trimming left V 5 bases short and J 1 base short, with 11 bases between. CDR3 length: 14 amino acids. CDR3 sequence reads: CASSVLTGNTEAFF. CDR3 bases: TGTGCCAGCAGCGTCCTAACCGGGAACACTGAAGCTTTCTTT.

The chain's CDR3 is CASSIAPGGRNEQYF. In nucleotides, the CDR3 is TGTGCCAGTAGTATCGCCCCGGGGGGAAGAAACGAGCAGTACTTC. This chain connects TRBV19 to TRBJ2-7, with TRBD2 identical over 7 bases. J lost 5 bases, V lost 3 bases, and 10 bases had no gene match. CDR1 and CDR2 from the germline V gene are LNHDA and SQIVND (reference sequence). The CDR3 contains 15 residues.

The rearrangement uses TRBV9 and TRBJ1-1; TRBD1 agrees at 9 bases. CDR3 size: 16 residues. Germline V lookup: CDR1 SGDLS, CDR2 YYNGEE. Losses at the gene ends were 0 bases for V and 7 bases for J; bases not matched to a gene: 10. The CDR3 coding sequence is TGTGCCAGCAGCGTAGGTTCGGGACAGGGAATTTTTGAAGCTTTCTTT. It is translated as CASSVGSGQGIFEAFF. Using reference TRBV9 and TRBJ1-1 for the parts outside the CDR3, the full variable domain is DSGVTQTPKHLITATGQRVTLRCSPRSGDLSVYWYQQSLDQGLQFLIQYYNGEERAKGNILERFSAQQFPDLHSELNLSSLELGDSALYFCASSVGSGQGIFEAFFGQGTRLTVV.